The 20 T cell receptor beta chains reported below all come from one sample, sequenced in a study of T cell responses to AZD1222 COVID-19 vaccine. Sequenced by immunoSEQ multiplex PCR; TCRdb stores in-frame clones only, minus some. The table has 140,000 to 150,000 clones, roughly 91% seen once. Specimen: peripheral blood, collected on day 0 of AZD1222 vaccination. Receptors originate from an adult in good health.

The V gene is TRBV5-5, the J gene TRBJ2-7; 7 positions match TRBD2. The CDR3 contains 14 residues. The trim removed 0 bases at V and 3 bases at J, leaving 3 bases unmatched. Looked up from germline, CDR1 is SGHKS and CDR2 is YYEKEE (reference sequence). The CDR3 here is CASSLGGLGYEQYF. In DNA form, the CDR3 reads TGTGCCAGCAGCTTGGGCGGACTAGGCTACGAGCAGTACTTC.

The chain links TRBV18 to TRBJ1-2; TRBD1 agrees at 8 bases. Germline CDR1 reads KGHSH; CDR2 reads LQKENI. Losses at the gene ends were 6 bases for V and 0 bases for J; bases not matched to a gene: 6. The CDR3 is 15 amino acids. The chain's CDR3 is CASSSDRGANYGYTF. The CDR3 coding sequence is TGTGCCAGCTCGTCTGACAGGGGAGCTAACTATGGCTACACCTTC.

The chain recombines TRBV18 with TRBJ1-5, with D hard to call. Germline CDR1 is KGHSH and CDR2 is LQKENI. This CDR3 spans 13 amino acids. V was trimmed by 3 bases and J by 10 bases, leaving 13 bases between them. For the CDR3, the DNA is TGTGCCAGCTCACCGTCATCCGAGAGCCCCCAGCATTTT. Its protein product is CASSPSSESPQHF.

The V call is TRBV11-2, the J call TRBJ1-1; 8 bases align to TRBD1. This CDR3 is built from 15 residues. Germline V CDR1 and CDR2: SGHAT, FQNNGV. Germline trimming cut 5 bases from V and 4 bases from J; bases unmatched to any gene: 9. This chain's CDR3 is CASSQRARGRTEAFF. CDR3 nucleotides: TGTGCCAGCAGCCAGAGGGCCAGGGGGCGCACTGAAGCTTTCTTT.

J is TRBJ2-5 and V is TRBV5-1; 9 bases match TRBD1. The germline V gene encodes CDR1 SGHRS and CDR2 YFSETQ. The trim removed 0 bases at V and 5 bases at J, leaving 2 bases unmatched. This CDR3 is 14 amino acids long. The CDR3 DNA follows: TGCGCCAGCAGCTTGGGACAGGGGGTTGAGACCCAGTACTTC. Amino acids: CASSLGQGVETQYF.

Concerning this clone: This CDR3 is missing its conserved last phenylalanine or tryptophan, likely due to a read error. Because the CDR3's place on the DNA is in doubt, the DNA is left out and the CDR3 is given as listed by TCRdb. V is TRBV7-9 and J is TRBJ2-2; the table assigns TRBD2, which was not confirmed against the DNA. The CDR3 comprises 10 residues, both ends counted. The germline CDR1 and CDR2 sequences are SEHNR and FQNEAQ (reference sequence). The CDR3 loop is CASNLSQTRT.

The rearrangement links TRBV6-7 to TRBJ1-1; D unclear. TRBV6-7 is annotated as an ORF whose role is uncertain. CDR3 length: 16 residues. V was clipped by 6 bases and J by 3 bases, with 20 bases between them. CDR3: CASRELQPPLDTEAFF. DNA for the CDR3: TGTGCCAGCAGGGAGCTCCAACCCCCCTTGGACACTGAAGCTTTCTTT.

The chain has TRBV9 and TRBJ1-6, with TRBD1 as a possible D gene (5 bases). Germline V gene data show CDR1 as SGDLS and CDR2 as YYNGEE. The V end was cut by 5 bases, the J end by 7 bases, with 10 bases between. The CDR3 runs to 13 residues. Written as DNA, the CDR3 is TGTGCCAGCAGTGGGGACGGGAATTCACCCCTCCACTTT. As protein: CASSGDGNSPLHF.

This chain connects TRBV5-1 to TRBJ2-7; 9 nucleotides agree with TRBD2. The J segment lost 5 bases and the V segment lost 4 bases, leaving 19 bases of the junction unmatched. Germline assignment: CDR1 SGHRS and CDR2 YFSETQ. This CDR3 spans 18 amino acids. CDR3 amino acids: CASSPSPSLASGKDEQYF. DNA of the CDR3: TGCGCCAGCAGCCCATCCCCTTCACTGGCTAGCGGGAAGGACGAGCAGTACTTC.

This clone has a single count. This CDR3 reads CAISVSLEGIYNEQFF. CDR3 sequence (DNA): TGTGCCATCAGTGTGTCGCTGGAGGGAATCTACAATGAGCAGTTCTTC. This chain uses TRBV10-3 with TRBJ2-1; weak D call: TRBD2 (6 bases). V lost 4 bases to trimming and J lost 3 bases, with 16 bases between them. Germline V gives CDR1 ENHRY, CDR2 SYGVKD. The CDR3 has 16 amino acids.

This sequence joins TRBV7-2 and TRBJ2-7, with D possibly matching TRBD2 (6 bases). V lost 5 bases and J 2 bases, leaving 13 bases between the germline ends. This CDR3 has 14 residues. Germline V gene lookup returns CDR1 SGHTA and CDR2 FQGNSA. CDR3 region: CASSTIAATYEQYF. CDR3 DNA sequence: TGTGCCAGCAGCACCATAGCGGCCACCTACGAGCAGTACTTC.

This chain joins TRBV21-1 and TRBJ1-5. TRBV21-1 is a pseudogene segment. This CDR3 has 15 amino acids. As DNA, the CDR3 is TGTGCCAGCAGAGCAAATACCCCTGTGTTTGAGGCCCAGCATTTT. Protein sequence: CASRANTPVFEAQHF.

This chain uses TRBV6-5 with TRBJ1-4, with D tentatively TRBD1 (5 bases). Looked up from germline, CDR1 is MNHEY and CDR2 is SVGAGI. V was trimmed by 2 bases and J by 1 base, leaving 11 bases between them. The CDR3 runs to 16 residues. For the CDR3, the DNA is TGTGCCAGCAGTTACGAGGGGCGAGGAACTAATGAAAAACTGTTTTTT. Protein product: CASSYEGRGTNEKLFF.

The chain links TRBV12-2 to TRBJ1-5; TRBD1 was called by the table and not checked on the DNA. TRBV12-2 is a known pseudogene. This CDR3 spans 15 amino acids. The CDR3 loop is CASRFGQGGNQPQHF. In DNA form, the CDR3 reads TGTGCAAGTCGCTTCGGACAGGGGGGCAATCAGCCCCAGCATTTT.

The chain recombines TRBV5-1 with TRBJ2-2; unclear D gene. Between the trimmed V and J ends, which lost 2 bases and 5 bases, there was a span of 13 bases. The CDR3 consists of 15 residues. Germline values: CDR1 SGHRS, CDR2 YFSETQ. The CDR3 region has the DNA TGCGCCAGCAGCTTAAGGCAGGCCTGGACCGGGGAGCTGTTTTTT. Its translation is CASSLRQAWTGELFF.

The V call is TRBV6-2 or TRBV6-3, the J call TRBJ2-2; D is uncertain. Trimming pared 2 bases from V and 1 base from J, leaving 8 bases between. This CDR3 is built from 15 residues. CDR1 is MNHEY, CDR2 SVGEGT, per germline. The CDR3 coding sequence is TGTGCCAGCAGTTACCGTCCGAGGAACACCGGGGAGCTGTTTTTT. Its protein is CASSYRPRNTGELFF.

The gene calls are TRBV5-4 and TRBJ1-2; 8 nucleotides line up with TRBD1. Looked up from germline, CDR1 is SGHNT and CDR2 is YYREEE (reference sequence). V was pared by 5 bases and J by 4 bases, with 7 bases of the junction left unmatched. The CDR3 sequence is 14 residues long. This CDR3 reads CASRVRTGRYGYTF. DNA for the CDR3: TGTGCCAGCAGGGTTCGGACAGGGCGCTATGGCTACACCTTC.

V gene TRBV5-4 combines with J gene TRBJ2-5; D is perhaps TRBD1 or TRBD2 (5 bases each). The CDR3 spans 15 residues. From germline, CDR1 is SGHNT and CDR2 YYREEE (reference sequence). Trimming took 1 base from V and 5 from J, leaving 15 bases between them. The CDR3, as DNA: TGTGCCAGCAGCTTGTCCAAGGGGAGTGCGGAGACCCAGTACTTC. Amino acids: CASSLSKGSAETQYF.

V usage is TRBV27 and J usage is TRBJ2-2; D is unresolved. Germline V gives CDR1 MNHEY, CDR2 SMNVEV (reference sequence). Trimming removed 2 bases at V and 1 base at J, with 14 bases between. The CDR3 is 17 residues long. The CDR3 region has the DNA TGTGCCAGCAGTTTAAGGGCTTTAGGGATGAACACCGGGGAGCTGTTTTTT. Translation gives CASSLRALGMNTGELFF.

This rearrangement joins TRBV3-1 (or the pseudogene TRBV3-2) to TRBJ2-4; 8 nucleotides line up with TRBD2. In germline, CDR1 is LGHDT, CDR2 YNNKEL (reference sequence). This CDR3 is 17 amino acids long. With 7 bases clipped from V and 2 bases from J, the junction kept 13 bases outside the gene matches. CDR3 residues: CASTPGRAGGTKNIQYF. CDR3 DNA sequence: TGTGCCAGCACCCCAGGCCGGGCGGGGGGAACCAAAAACATTCAGTACTTC.